Each of the 30 T cell receptor beta chains below was sequenced from the same sample in a study of cytomegalovirus exposure and HLA in healthy donors listed by TCRdb under 2017. The library was prepared using the immunoSEQ multiplex PCR assay. The multiplex PCR relied on a mix of 60 forward primers for TCR Vbeta segments and 13 reverse primers for TCR Jbeta segments. The table was pulled from immuneACCESS by TCRdb, which kept in-frame rearrangements only. Such tables lose some clones; where checked, under half of the loss comes from unresolved V genes, and the rest has no known cause. Within this sample are roughly 110,000 clones, with roughly 73% of them counted one time only. Together, the top ten hold 2% to 2.5% of the sample. Input material: PBMCs. The receptors shown here come from a man aged 40-49 years in good health and CMV-seronegative.

The chain links TRBV6-5 to TRBJ2-3, with D hard to call. Germline V gene sequence: CDR1 MNHEY, CDR2 SVGAGI. This CDR3 is built from 14 residues. V lost 4 bases to trimming and J lost 5 bases, with 13 bases between them. The CDR3 loop reads CASSFTGWRDTQYF. The DNA of the CDR3 is TGTGCCAGCAGTTTCACGGGTTGGAGAGATACGCAGTATTTT.

The CDR3 bases are TGTGCCAGCAGCTTACGGGGGAGGAGCTCCTACGAGCAGTACTTC. Its translation is CASSLRGRSSYEQYF. This chain uses TRBV5-4 with TRBJ2-7; tentative D call: TRBD2 (6 bases). The CDR3 runs to 15 residues. V dropped 2 bases and J dropped 0 bases, with 12 bases sitting between them. The V gene's germline CDR1 is SGHNT and CDR2 YYREEE (reference sequence).

V and J are TRBV5-1 and TRBJ2-1, with 15 positions matching TRBD2. CDR1 is SGHRS and CDR2 is YFSETQ in the germline V gene. V shed 4 bases and J 4 bases; nucleotides not matched to a gene: 6. CDR3 length equals 17 residues. DNA of the CDR3: TGCGCCAGCAGCCGCGGACTAGCGGGAGGGGGGTACAATGAGCAGTTCTTC. Amino acids: CASSRGLAGGGYNEQFF.

The table lists this clone with a count of one. This chain uses TRBV7-6 with TRBJ2-1; TRBD2 matches at 8 bases. CDR1 SGHVS and CDR2 FNYEAQ come from the germline V gene. The CDR3 is 15 amino acids. After removal of 5 bases from V and 3 bases from J, the junction contained 6 bases not matched to a gene. CDR3 nucleotide sequence: TGTGCCAGCAGCCCCAGGACTAGCAACTACAATGAGCAGTTCTTC. Its translation: CASSPRTSNYNEQFF.

This chain links TRBV5-8 with TRBJ2-5; TRBD2 matches 10 bases. After removal of 4 bases from V and 3 bases from J, the junction contained 6 bases not matched to a gene. CDR3 length equals 15 residues. Germline assignment: CDR1 SGHTS and CDR2 YDEGEE. The CDR3 spells CASSPGTSEKETQYF. The CDR3 nucleotides read TGTGCCAGCAGCCCCGGGACTAGCGAAAAAGAGACCCAGTACTTC.

The rearrangement joins TRBV6-1 to TRBJ1-5; possibly TRBD1 for D (6 bases). The CDR3 is 14 residues long. Trimming pared 3 bases from V and 7 bases from J, leaving 13 bases between. The germline V gene encodes CDR1 MNHNS and CDR2 SASEGT. CDR3 sequence: CASSEGGGDQPQHF. In DNA form, the CDR3 reads TGTGCCAGCAGTGAGGGAGGGGGGGACCAGCCCCAGCATTTT.

This clone turned up a few times. J is TRBJ1-6 and V is TRBV6-1; the D gene is possibly TRBD1 (6 bases). The CDR3 spans 13 residues. V lost 2 bases to trimming and J lost 9 bases, with 8 bases between them. CDR1 is MNHNS and CDR2 is SASEGT in the germline V gene. CDR3 sequence: CASSETGSSPLHF. The CDR3 coding sequence is TGTGCCAGCAGTGAAACAGGGAGTTCACCCCTCCACTTT.

The chain is built from TRBV18 and TRBJ2-1; 11 bases map to TRBD2. V was clipped by 0 bases and J by 4 bases; unmatched bases: 2. This CDR3 is 16 amino acids long. Germline CDR1 is KGHSH and CDR2 is LQKENI. This chain's CDR3 is CASSPPASGGYNEQFF. CDR3 nucleotide sequence: TGTGCCAGCTCACCACCCGCTAGCGGGGGGTACAATGAGCAGTTCTTC.

The J gene is TRBJ2-2, the V gene TRBV5-5; TRBD2 aligns across 8 bases. V lost 4 bases to trimming and J lost 5 bases; unmatched junction nucleotides: 7. The CDR3 sequence is 15 residues long. Germline CDR1 SGHKS, CDR2 YYEKEE (reference sequence). The CDR3 here is CASSQWTSSTGELFF. As DNA, the CDR3 is TGTGCCAGCAGCCAATGGACTAGCTCTACCGGGGAGCTGTTTTTT.

This clone was counted a few times. The V gene is TRBV19, the J gene TRBJ1-1; TRBD1 matches 9 bases. Looked up from germline, CDR1 is LNHDA and CDR2 is SQIVND (reference sequence). V shed 4 bases, J shed 0 bases, and the junction held 9 bases outside the gene matches. The CDR3 is 17 residues long. In nucleotides, the CDR3 is TGTGCCAGTAGTAAAAGGTCCGGGACAGGGATGAACACTGAAGCTTTCTTT. This gives the protein CASSKRSGTGMNTEAFF.

The rearrangement joins TRBV18 to TRBJ2-2; D might be TRBD2 (5 bases). Germline CDR1 is KGHSH and CDR2 is LQKENI. The CDR3 is 16 amino acids. Deletions cut 2 bases from V and 0 bases from J, with 10 bases between. The CDR3 coding sequence is TGTGCCAGCTCACCAGGCGAGGACTCGAACACCGGGGAGCTGTTTTTT. Amino acid sequence: CASSPGEDSNTGELFF.

The chain combines TRBV19 with TRBJ2-5; D is perhaps TRBD2 (7 bases). The CDR3 has 16 amino acids. Germline V gene lookup returns CDR1 LNHDA and CDR2 SQIVND (reference sequence). Deletions cut 3 bases from V and 5 bases from J, with 19 bases between. Here the CDR3 reads CASSMYRGATRETQYF. CDR3 coding DNA: TGTGCCAGTAGTATGTACCGGGGGGCGACTCGGGAGACCCAGTACTTC. The variable domain in full, with the rest retrieved from reference TRBV19 and TRBJ2-5, is DGGITQSPKYLFRKEGQNVTLSCEQNLNHDAMYWYRQDPGQGLRLIYYSQIVNDFQKGDIAEGYSVSREKKESFPLTVTSAQKNPTAFYLCASSMYRGATRETQYFGPGTRLLVL.

The chain combines TRBV19 with TRBJ1-1, with a tentative D call TRBD1 (5 bases). The CDR3 is 13 amino acids. Germline CDR1 is LNHDA and CDR2 is SQIVND (reference sequence). V dropped 8 bases and J dropped 2 bases, with 12 bases sitting between them. The DNA of the CDR3 is TGTGCCAGTCGACCCTGGACAAACACTGAAGCTTTCTTT. It translates to CASRPWTNTEAFF.

The V and J genes are TRBV29-1 and TRBJ2-5, with D possibly being TRBD1 (5 bases). The end of the DNA fits TRBJ2-7 better, so the J call may be wrong. Germline assignment: CDR1 SQVTM and CDR2 ANQGSEA. The CDR3 is 12 residues long. The DNA of the CDR3 is TGCAGCGTCTTATTCCAGGGATACGAGCAGTACTTC. Translation: CSVLFQGYEQYF.

The chain couples TRBV2 to TRBJ1-1; tentative D call: TRBD1 (6 bases). This CDR3 spans 14 amino acids. Trimming removed 3 bases from V and 4 bases from J, with 12 bases in between. Looked up from germline, CDR1 is SNHLY and CDR2 is FYNNEI. For the CDR3, the DNA is TGTGCCAGCAGTGATCAGGGGTACGGCACTGAAGCTTTCTTT. Its translation: CASSDQGYGTEAFF. The full variable domain, completed using reference TRBV2 and TRBJ1-1, is EPEVTQTPSHQVTQMGQEVILRCVPISNHLYFYWYRQILGQKVEFLVSFYNNEISEKSEIFDDQFSVERPDGSNFTLKIRSTKLEDSAMYFCASSDQGYGTEAFFGQGTRLTVV.

The rearrangement uses TRBV7-6 and TRBJ2-5; 8 nucleotides agree with TRBD2. The CDR3 length is 16 residues. CDR1 and CDR2 from the germline V gene are SGHVS and FNYEAQ. V dropped 5 bases and J dropped 1; count of bases not matched to a gene: 9. The CDR3 sequence is CASSNPGGGSQETQYF. The CDR3 DNA reads TGTGCCAGCAGCAACCCGGGGGGGGGCAGCCAAGAGACCCAGTACTTC.

This clone was detected only a few times. The V call is TRBV5-1, the J call TRBJ1-1, with a tentative D call TRBD1 (6 bases). The V and J ends lost 4 bases and 2 bases respectively, with 21 bases between them. CDR1 is SGHRS, CDR2 YFSETQ, per germline. This CDR3 has 17 amino acids. DNA of the CDR3: TGCGCCAGCAGCCCTATCCAACGGACAGCCACCAACACTGAAGCTTTCTTT. It translates to CASSPIQRTATNTEAFF.

Comments on this clone: At one of its ends the junction is not consistent with the germline gene, which may arise from a read error. Within the sample, other DNA sequences also encode this same CDR3. This sequence joins TRBV7-9 and TRBJ1-2, with 9 bases fitting TRBD1. Germline V lookup: CDR1 SEHNR, CDR2 FQNEAQ (reference sequence). This CDR3 has 14 amino acids. The CDR3 DNA sequence: TGTGCCAGCAGCTTAGACAGGGGGCTGATTGGCTATACCTTC. This translates into CASSLDRGLIGYTF.

The chain recombines TRBV9 with TRBJ2-3; a weak D match, TRBD2 (5 bases). The germline gives CDR1 SGDLS, CDR2 YYNGEE. Trimming left V 0 bases short and J 7 bases short, with 9 bases between. The length of the CDR3 is 13 residues. The DNA of the CDR3 is TGTGCCAGCAGCGTAGGAGGGTCCAATACGCAGTATTTT. Translation: CASSVGGSNTQYF.

The rearrangement uses TRBV4-1 and TRBJ2-5; 12 nucleotides match TRBD2. With V trimmed by 5 bases and J by 3 bases, 7 bases remained unmatched. The germline CDR1 and CDR2 sequences are MGHRA and YSYEKL. The CDR3 loop spans 16 amino acids. The CDR3 nucleotides are TGCGCCAGCAGCAAACAGGCTAGCGGGGGGGAAGAGACCCAGTACTTC. This sequence encodes CASSKQASGGEETQYF.

As for this clone: The same CDR3 can be traced to other DNA sequences in this sample. The genes are TRBV5-1 and TRBJ1-3; the D gene is possibly TRBD1 (5 bases). V shed 4 bases and J shed 0 bases, with 11 bases lying between them. The CDR3 consists of 15 residues. CDR1 is SGHRS and CDR2 is YFSETQ in the germline V gene. In nucleotides, the CDR3 is TGCGCCAGCAGCGGTGGGACTGGCTCTGGAAACACCATATATTTT. As protein: CASSGGTGSGNTIYF.

This clone was seen a handful of times. This chain joins TRBV7-2 and TRBJ2-5, with a weak D call TRBD2 (7 bases). This CDR3 is 14 amino acids long. Trimming took off 3 bases at V and 5 bases at J, with 13 bases between the two ends. CDR1 and CDR2 (germline): SGHTA, FQGNSA. CDR3 in amino acids: CASSLAGAGETQYF. For the CDR3, the DNA is TGTGCCAGCAGCTTGGCGGGGGCGGGGGAGACCCAGTACTTC.

This rearrangement joins TRBV7-8 to TRBJ2-3, with TRBD2 matching 8 bases. J lost 1 base, V lost 5 bases, and 8 bases had no gene match. The V gene's germline CDR1 is SGHVS and CDR2 FQNEAQ. CDR3 size: 16 residues. This chain's CDR3 is CASSTTGGARTDTQYF. For the CDR3, the DNA is TGTGCCAGCAGCACCACCGGGGGGGCCCGCACAGATACGCAGTATTTT.

As regards this clone: The junction does not match germline at one end; this may be a read error. This chain uses TRBV2 with TRBJ1-2, with D possibly being TRBD1 (6 bases). CDR1 and CDR2 (germline): SNHLY, FYNNEI. The CDR3 loop spans 11 amino acids. The CDR3 region is CASRGGTLQCF. The CDR3 DNA reads TGTGCCAGCAGGGGGGGGACACTACAGTGCTTC.

The chain uses TRBV2 and TRBJ1-5, with D perhaps TRBD1 (5 bases). Germline V lookup: CDR1 SNHLY, CDR2 FYNNEI. The V end lost 2 bases, the J end lost 0 bases, and 11 bases lay between the germline ends. The CDR3 extends over 16 amino acids. The CDR3 is CASSEMAGNSNQPQHF. The CDR3 nucleotides are TGTGCCAGCAGTGAAATGGCAGGGAATAGCAATCAGCCCCAGCATTTT.

The chain employs TRBV5-4 and TRBJ1-2; D is unclear. Trimming took 0 bases from V and 4 from J, leaving 4 bases between them. The CDR3 has 12 residues. CDR1 is SGHNT, CDR2 YYREEE, per germline (reference sequence). The CDR3 nucleotides are TGTGCCAGCAGCTTGGACACCTATGGCTACACCTTC. This translates into CASSLDTYGYTF.

This clone was picked up a small number of times. The chain joins TRBV10-3 to TRBJ2-5; TRBD2 matches 9 bases. Germline V lookup: CDR1 ENHRY, CDR2 SYGVKD. The V segment lost 10 bases and the J segment 2 bases; nucleotides outside the gene matches: 11. This CDR3 contains 15 residues. The CDR3 nucleotides are TGTGCCACCCGCCCAGGAGCGGGGGGACAAGAGACCCAGTACTTC. It translates to CATRPGAGGQETQYF.

This clone came up a few times. This sequence joins TRBV29-1 and TRBJ2-7; TRBD1 aligns across 8 bases. This CDR3 spans 12 amino acids. V gave up 7 bases and J gave up 6 bases; unmatched junction bases: 8. Germline V gene lookup returns CDR1 SQVTM and CDR2 ANQGSEA. This chain's CDR3 is CSASGQGLEQYF. The DNA of the CDR3 is TGCAGCGCGAGCGGACAGGGCCTCGAGCAGTACTTC.

This clone appeared once. The chain uses TRBV15 and TRBJ2-3, with 7 bases fitting TRBD1. The CDR3 totals 16 residues. V gave up 4 bases and J gave up 5 bases; unmatched junction bases: 12. CDR1 and CDR2 (germline): LNHNV, YYDKDF (reference sequence). The CDR3 DNA sequence: TGTGCCACCAGCACGCGTCCCCGGACAGGTAGAGATACGCAGTATTTT. Protein: CATSTRPRTGRDTQYF.

This clone appeared a single time. The J gene is TRBJ2-7, the V gene TRBV19; 9 positions agree with TRBD1. Trimming cost V 7 bases and J 2 bases; bases outside gene matches: 12. The CDR3 has 16 residues. CDR1 is LNHDA, CDR2 SQIVND, per germline (reference sequence). The CDR3 reads CASTPTGTGSAYEQYF. CDR3 nucleotides: TGTGCCAGTACCCCAACCGGGACAGGGAGTGCCTACGAGCAGTACTTC.